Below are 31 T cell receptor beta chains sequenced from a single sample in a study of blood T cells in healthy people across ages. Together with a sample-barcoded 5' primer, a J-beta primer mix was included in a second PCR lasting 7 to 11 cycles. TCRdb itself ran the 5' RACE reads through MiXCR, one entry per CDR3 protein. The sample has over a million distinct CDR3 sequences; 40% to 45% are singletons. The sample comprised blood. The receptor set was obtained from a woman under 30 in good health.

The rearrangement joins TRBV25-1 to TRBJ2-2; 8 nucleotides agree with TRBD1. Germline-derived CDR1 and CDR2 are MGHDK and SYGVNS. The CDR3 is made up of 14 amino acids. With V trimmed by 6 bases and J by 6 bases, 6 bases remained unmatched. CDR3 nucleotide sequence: TGTGCCAGCAGCCCCAGGGGGCCCTCCGGGGAGCTGTTTTTT. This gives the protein CASSPRGPSGELFF.

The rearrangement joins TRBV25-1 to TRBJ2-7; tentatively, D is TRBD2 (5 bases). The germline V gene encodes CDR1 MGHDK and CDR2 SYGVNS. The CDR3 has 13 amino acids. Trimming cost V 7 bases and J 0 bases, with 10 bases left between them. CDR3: CASMPGSSYEQYF. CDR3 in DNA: TGTGCCAGCATGCCGGGGAGCTCCTACGAGCAGTACTTC.

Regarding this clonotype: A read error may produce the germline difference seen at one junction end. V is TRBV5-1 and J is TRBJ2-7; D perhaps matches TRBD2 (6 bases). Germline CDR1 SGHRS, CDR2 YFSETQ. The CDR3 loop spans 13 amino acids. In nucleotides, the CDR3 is TGCTCCAGCAGGGCGGGACTCACCAATGAGCAGTACTTC. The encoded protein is CSSRAGLTNEQYF.

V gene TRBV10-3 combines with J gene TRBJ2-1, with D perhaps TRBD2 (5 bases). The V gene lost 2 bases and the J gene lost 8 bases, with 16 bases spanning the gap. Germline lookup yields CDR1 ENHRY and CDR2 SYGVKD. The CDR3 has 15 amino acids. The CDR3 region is CAISEDGPGGDEQFF. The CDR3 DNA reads TGTGCCATCAGTGAGGACGGGCCCGGAGGCGATGAGCAGTTCTTC.

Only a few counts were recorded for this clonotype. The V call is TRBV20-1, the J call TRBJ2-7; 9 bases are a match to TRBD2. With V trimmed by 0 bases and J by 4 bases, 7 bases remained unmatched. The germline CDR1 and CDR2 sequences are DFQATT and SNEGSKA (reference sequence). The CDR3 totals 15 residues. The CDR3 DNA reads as TGCAGTGCTAGAGAAGCTAGCGGGAAAGGATACGAGCAGTACTTC. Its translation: CSAREASGKGYEQYF.

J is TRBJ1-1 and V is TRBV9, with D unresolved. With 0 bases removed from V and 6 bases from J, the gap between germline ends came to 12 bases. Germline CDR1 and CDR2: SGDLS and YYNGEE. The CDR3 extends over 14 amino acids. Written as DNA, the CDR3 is TGTGCCAGCAGCGTAGACCACGGCGGACCTGAAGCTTTCTTT. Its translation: CASSVDHGGPEAFF.

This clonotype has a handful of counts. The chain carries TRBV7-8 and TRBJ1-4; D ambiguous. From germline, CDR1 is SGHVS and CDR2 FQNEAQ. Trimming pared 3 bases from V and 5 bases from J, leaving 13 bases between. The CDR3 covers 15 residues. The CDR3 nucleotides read TGTGCCAGCAGCTTCGTACCGCACCGGAATGAAAAACTGTTTTTT. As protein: CASSFVPHRNEKLFF. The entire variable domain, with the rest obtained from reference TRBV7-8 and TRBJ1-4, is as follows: GAGVSQSPRYKVAKRGQDVALRCDPISGHVSLFWYQQALGQGPEFLTYFQNEAQLDKSGLPSDRFFAERPEGSVSTLKIQRTQQEDSAVYLCASSFVPHRNEKLFFGSGTQLSVL.

This CDR3 is CSVEPGGQGYTF. In DNA form, the CDR3 reads TGCAGCGTTGAGCCCGGGGGCCAGGGCTACACCTTC. This rearrangement joins TRBV29-1 to TRBJ1-2; D may be TRBD1 (6 bases). The CDR3 consists of 12 residues. V was pared by 3 bases and J by 8 bases, with 13 bases between. Looked up from germline, CDR1 is SQVTM and CDR2 is ANQGSEA.

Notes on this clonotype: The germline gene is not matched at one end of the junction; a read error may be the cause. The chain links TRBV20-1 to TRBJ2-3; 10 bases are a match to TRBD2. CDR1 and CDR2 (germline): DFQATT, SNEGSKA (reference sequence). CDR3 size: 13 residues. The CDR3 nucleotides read TGCAGGGCTAGCGGGAGAGGCACAGATACGCAGTATTTT. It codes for CRASGRGTDTQYF.

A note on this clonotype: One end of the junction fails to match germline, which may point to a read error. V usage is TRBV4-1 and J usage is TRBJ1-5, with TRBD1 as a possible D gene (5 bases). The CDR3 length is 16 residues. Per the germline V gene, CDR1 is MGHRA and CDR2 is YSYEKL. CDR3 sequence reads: CASSPGTGQSNQLQHF. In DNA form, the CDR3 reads TGCGCCAGCAGCCCCGGTACGGGGCAGAGCAATCAGCTCCAGCATTTT.

The CDR3 DNA follows: TGTGCCAGCAGCAGCCATGGACTCCGGGACAGGGCCTACGAGCAGTACTTC. Translated, it gives CASSSHGLRDRAYEQYF. The chain has TRBV14 and TRBJ2-7; 9 bases fit TRBD1. Germline assignment: CDR1 SGHDN and CDR2 FVKESK. V shed 5 bases, J shed 2 bases, and the junction held 13 bases outside the gene matches. The CDR3 spans 17 residues.

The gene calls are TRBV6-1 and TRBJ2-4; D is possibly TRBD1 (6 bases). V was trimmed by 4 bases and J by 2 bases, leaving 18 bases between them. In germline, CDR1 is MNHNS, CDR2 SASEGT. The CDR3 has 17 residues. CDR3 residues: CASSAPFGQLSKNIQYF. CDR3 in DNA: TGTGCCAGCAGTGCACCTTTCGGACAGCTCTCCAAAAACATTCAGTACTTC.

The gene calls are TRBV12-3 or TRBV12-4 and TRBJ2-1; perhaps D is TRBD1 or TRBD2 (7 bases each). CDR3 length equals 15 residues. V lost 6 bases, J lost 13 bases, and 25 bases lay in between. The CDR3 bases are TGTGCCAGCAGCGAGCGGGGCAGGGGGTTTGAGACCCAGTTCTTC. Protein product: CASSERGRGFETQFF.

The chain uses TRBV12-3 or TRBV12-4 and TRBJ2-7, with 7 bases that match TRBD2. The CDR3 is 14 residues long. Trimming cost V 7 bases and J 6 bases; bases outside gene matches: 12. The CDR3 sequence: CASIWEGGAIEQYF. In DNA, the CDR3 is TGTGCCAGCATTTGGGAGGGTGGGGCAATCGAGCAGTACTTC.

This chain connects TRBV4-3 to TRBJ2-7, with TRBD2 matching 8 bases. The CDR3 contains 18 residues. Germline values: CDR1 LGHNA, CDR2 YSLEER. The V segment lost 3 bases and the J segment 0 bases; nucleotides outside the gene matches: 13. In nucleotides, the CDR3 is TGCGCCAGCAGCCAGGACGTAAGACGGGGGGGAACCTCCTACGAGCAGTACTTC. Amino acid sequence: CASSQDVRRGGTSYEQYF.

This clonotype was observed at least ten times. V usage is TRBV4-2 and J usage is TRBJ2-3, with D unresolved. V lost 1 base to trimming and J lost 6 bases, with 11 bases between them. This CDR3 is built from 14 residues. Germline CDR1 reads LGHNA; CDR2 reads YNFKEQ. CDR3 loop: CASSQGEEPDTQYF. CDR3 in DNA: TGTGCCAGCAGCCAAGGGGAAGAGCCGGATACGCAGTATTTT.

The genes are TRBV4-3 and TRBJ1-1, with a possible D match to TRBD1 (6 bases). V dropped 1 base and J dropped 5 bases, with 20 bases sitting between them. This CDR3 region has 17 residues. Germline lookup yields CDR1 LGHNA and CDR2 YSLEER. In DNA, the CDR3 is TGCGCCAGCAGCCAAGTGCTTACAGGGCCTATGGGGACTGAAGCTTTCTTT. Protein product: CASSQVLTGPMGTEAFF.

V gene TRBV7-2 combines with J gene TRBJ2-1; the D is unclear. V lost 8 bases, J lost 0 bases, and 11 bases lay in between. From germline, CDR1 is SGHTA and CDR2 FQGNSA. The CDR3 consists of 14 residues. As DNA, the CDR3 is TGTGCCAGCGCCTTTCGGAGCTCCTACAATGAGCAGTTCTTC. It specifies CASAFRSSYNEQFF.

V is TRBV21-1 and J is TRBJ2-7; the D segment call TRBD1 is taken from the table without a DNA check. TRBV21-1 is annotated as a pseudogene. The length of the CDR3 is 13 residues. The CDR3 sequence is CASKGGGRYEQYF. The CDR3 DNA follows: TGTGCCAGCAAGGGCGGCGGACGCTACGAGCAGTACTTC.

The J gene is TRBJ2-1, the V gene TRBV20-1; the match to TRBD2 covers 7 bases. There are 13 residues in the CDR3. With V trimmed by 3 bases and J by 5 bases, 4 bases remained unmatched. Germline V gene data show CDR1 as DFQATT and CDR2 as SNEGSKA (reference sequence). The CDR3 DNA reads TGCAGTGCTAGTAAGCGGGGACACAATGAGCAGTTCTTC. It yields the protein CSASKRGHNEQFF.

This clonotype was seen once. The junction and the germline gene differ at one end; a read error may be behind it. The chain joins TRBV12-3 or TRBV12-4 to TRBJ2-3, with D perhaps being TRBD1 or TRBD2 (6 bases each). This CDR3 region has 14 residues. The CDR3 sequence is CASSSGAMSDTQYF. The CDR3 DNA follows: TGTGCTAGCAGTTCGGGGGCGATGTCAGATACGCAGTATTTT.

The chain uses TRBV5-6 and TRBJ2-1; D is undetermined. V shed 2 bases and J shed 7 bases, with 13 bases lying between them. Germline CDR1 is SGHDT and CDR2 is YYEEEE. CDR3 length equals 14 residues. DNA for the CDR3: TGTGCCAGCAGCTTCGGAGTTACGACGAATGAGCAGTTCTTC. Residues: CASSFGVTTNEQFF.

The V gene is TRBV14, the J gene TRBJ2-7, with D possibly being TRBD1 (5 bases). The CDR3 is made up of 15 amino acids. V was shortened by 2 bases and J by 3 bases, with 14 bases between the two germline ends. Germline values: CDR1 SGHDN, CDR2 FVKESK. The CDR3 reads CASSQNWGQGYEQYF. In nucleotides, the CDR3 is TGTGCCAGCAGCCAAAATTGGGGCCAGGGCTACGAGCAGTACTTC.

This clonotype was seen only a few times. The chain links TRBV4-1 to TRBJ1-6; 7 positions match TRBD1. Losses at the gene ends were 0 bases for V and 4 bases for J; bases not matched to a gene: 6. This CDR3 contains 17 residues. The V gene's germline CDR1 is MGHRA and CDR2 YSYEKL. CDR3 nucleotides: TGCGCCAGCAGCCAAGATCTTCCGGGACAGTATAATTCACCCCTCCACTTT. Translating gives CASSQDLPGQYNSPLHF.

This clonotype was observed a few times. The chain's CDR3 is CSARANPGSHSNQPQHF. The CDR3 bases are TGCAGTGCTAGAGCTAATCCCGGATCCCATAGCAATCAGCCCCAGCATTTT. The genes are TRBV20-1 and TRBJ1-5, with D unresolved. The CDR3 has 17 residues. The V end lost 1 base, the J end lost 0 bases, and 16 bases lay between the germline ends. CDR1 and CDR2 (germline): DFQATT, SNEGSKA (reference sequence).

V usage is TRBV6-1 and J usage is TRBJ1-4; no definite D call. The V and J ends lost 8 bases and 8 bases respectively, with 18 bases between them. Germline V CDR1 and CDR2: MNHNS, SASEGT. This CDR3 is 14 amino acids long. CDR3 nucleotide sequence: TGTGCCAGCTTAACGGACGCGCTGGGGGAAAAACTGTTTTTT. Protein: CASLTDALGEKLFF.

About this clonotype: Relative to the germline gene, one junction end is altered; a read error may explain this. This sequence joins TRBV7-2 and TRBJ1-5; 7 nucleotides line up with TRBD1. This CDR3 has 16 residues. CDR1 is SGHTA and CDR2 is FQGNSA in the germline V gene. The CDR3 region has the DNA TGTGCCGGCAGCCCCAGGACGGGGACAGCAAATCAGCCCCAGCATTTT. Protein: CAGSPRTGTANQPQHF.

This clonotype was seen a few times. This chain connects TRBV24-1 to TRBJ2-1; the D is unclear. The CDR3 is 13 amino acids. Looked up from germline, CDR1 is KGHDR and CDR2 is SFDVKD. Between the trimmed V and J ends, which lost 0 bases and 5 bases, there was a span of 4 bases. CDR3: CATSDLENNEQFF. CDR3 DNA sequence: TGTGCCACCAGTGATTTGGAGAACAATGAGCAGTTCTTC.

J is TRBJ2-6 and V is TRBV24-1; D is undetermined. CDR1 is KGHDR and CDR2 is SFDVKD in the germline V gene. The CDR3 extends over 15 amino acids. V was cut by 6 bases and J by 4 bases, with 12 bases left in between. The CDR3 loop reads CATSPAPDGANVLTF. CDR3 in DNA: TGTGCCACCAGTCCAGCCCCGGACGGGGCCAACGTCCTGACTTTC.

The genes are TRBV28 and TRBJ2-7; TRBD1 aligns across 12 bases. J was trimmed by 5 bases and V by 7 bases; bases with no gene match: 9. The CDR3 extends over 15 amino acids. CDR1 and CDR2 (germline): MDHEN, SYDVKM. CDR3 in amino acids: CASTFGTGGRNEQYF. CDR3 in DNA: TGTGCCAGCACTTTCGGGACAGGGGGCAGGAACGAGCAGTACTTC.

The CDR3 here is CASSKRSGTDTQYF. In nucleotides, the CDR3 is TGTGCCAGCAGCAAACGGAGTGGGACAGATACGCAGTATTTT. The chain links TRBV7-2 to TRBJ2-3; no clear D. CDR3 size: 14 residues. V shed 5 bases and J shed 3 bases, with 12 bases lying between them. Germline V gene lookup returns CDR1 SGHTA and CDR2 FQGNSA.